Listed here is a single T cell receptor (beta chain). Its antigen is undetermined. TCRdb's copy holds only in-frame clones and misses some; the assay was immunoSEQ multiplex PCR. The sample consists of under 650,000 clones, 90% to 96% of them appearing once. V was cut by 6 bases and J by 0 bases, with 15 bases left in between. The CDR3 covers 16 residues. Looked up from germline, CDR1 is SGHDN and CDR2 is FVKESK. The authors divided CD4+ cells into CD45RA+ naive and CD45RA-negative memory subsets. This sample was included in a study of shared clonotypes between healthy human individuals. Study overall: Each donor contributed plates that comprised three CD4 naive, three CD4 memory, two CD8 naive and one CD8 memory.

Study observations and caveats: Non-shared clonotypes displayed generation probabilities falling below those of clonotypes present in all four donors. Clonotype sharing across several donors was observed for roughly 5% of naive CD4 clonotypes.

This receptor was identified in a woman aged 30 to 39 in good health. The sample was naive CD4+ T cells sorted from blood. Subset indicated: CD45RA+ positively selected. V and J are TRBV14 and TRBJ2-1; a weak D match, TRBD2 (6 bases). The CDR3 bases are TGTGCCAGCAGTCGGGACTGGGGGAGCTCCTACAATGAGCAGTTCTTC. Protein product: CASSRDWGSSYNEQFF. Combining the CDR3 with reference TRBV14 and TRBJ2-1 gives the whole variable domain EAGVTQFPSHSVIEKGQTVTLRCDPISGHDNLYWYRRVMGKEIKFLLHFVKESKQDESGMPNNRFLAERTGGTYSTLKVQPAELEDSGVYFCASSRDWGSSYNEQFFGPGTRLTVL.